Presented here are 23 T cell receptor beta chains from one specimen sequenced in a study of shared clonotypes between healthy human individuals. Clones were read by immunoSEQ multiplex PCR, and TCRdb kept only the in-frame ones, dropping some. The table includes a few hundred thousand clones, approximately 80% detected once. Sequences were obtained from PBMCs. Receptors originate from a woman in her 40s in good health. Some clones in this sample may be carry-over from other donors' samples.

The rearrangement joins TRBV27 to TRBJ1-2, with a weak D call TRBD1 (5 bases). CDR1 MNHEY and CDR2 SMNVEV come from the germline V gene (reference sequence). The CDR3 contains 15 residues. V lost 2 bases, J lost 3 bases, and 13 bases lay in between. For the CDR3, the DNA is TGTGCCAGCAGTTTAGGGACCGCAGCGGACTATGGCTACACCTTC. As protein: CASSLGTAADYGYTF.

The chain links TRBV6-1 to TRBJ2-7; 8 positions match TRBD1. J was trimmed by 0 bases and V by 3 bases; bases with no gene match: 4. CDR3 size: 15 residues. The germline V gene encodes CDR1 MNHNS and CDR2 SASEGT. CDR3 residues: CASSDRGRISYEQYF. DNA for the CDR3: TGTGCCAGCAGTGACAGGGGGCGTATCTCCTACGAGCAGTACTTC.

A few counts support this clone. V is TRBV6-1 and J is TRBJ2-3; 7 nucleotides line up with TRBD2. Germline CDR1 is MNHNS and CDR2 is SASEGT. V lost 7 bases to trimming and J lost 7 bases; unmatched junction nucleotides: 11. There are 14 residues in the CDR3. CDR3 sequence reads: CASTTSGLENTQYF. In DNA, the CDR3 is TGTGCCAGCACAACTTCCGGACTAGAGAATACGCAGTATTTT.

This sequence joins TRBV7-2 and TRBJ2-7, with D possibly matching TRBD2 (6 bases). The CDR3 is 15 residues long. V was pared by 3 bases and J by 2 bases, with 14 bases between. Germline V gives CDR1 SGHTA, CDR2 FQGNSA. CDR3 nucleotides: TGTGCCAGCAGCTTGGGTGCGGGAACAACCTACGAGCAGTACTTC. It yields the protein CASSLGAGTTYEQYF.

The sample holds a few counts of this clone. Relative to the germline gene, one junction end is altered; a read error may explain this. V gene TRBV7-2 combines with J gene TRBJ2-5; TRBD1 aligns across 11 bases. The tail of the sequence fits TRBJ2-7 better, so the J call may be wrong. Germline values: CDR1 SGHTA, CDR2 FQGNSA. This CDR3 is 15 amino acids long. The CDR3 region has the DNA TGTGCCAGCAGCCTAGCCGGACAGGGGGCATACGAGCAGTACTTC. As protein: CASSLAGQGAYEQYF.

As for this clone: With a far larger clone one base away, a read error is the likely cause. At the DNA level, this CDR3 is encoded by other sequences in the same sample as well. The genes are TRBV28 and TRBJ2-3; TRBD1 aligns across 8 bases. CDR3 length: 16 residues. V lost 5 bases and J lost 10; bases outside the gene matches: 17. From germline, CDR1 is MDHEN and CDR2 SYDVKM. CDR3 in amino acids: CASSRPPGTGRQSQYF. The CDR3 DNA reads TGTGCCAGCAGTAGACCTCCCGGGACAGGCAGGCAGTCGCAGTATTTT.

The chain uses TRBV18 and TRBJ2-3; maybe TRBD1 (6 bases). This CDR3 has 18 residues. Trimming removed 3 bases from V and 1 base from J, with 20 bases in between. Looked up from germline, CDR1 is KGHSH and CDR2 is LQKENI. The CDR3 protein is CASSPFQGTSSGTDTQYF. The CDR3, as DNA: TGTGCCAGCTCACCGTTTCAGGGGACGAGTTCCGGCACAGATACGCAGTATTTT.

V usage is TRBV10-2 and J usage is TRBJ2-1; D may be TRBD2 (11 bases). The CDR3 sequence is 19 residues long. Germline V gene lookup returns CDR1 WSHSY and CDR2 SAAADI. V was clipped by 3 bases and J by 8 bases, with 29 bases between them. The chain's CDR3 is CASSDRDRGPGLAVDEQFF. In nucleotides, the CDR3 is TGCGCCAGCAGTGACCGGGACAGGGGACCGGGACTAGCGGTGGATGAGCAGTTCTTC.

This rearrangement joins TRBV19 to TRBJ2-1; 7 nucleotides match TRBD1. CDR1 and CDR2 from the germline V gene are LNHDA and SQIVND (reference sequence). V was clipped by 5 bases and J by 4 bases; unmatched bases: 2. There are 13 residues in the CDR3. The CDR3 sequence: CASSPGQYNEQFF. CDR3 nucleotide sequence: TGTGCCAGTAGTCCGGGACAGTACAATGAGCAGTTCTTC.

The V gene is TRBV28, the J gene TRBJ2-7, with a tentative D call TRBD1 (5 bases). CDR3 length: 14 residues. Germline CDR1 reads MDHEN; CDR2 reads SYDVKM. The V end lost 3 bases, the J end lost 3 bases, and 12 bases lay between the germline ends. The CDR3 DNA follows: TGTGCCAGCAGTTTCGTGGGGCAGGGCTACGAGCAGTACTTC. Its protein product is CASSFVGQGYEQYF. Full variable domain (rest looked up from reference TRBV28 and TRBJ2-7): DVKVTQSSRYLVKRTGEKVFLECVQDMDHENMFWYRQDPGLGLRLIYFSYDVKMKEKGDIPEGYSVSREKKERFSLILESASTNQTSMYLCASSFVGQGYEQYFGPGTRLTVT.

A few counts support this clone. The junction shows a germline mismatch at one end, possibly a read error. The chain couples TRBV6-5 to TRBJ2-5; 8 bases align to TRBD2. Germline CDR1 reads MNHEY; CDR2 reads SVGAGI. This CDR3 has 14 residues. CDR3: CAGRSLAVQETQYF. CDR3 coding DNA: TGTGCCGGCAGATCACTAGCGGTACAAGAGACCCAGTACTTC.

The chain carries TRBV7-2 and TRBJ2-5; D possibly corresponds to TRBD1 (6 bases). The CDR3 spans 16 residues. CDR1 and CDR2 from the germline V gene are SGHTA and FQGNSA. The V gene lost 4 bases and the J gene lost 1 base, with 16 bases spanning the gap. CDR3 sequence: CASSSRQVRAQETQYF. CDR3 bases: TGTGCCAGCAGCTCCCGACAGGTCAGAGCCCAAGAGACCCAGTACTTC.

Many counts were recorded for this clone. The same CDR3 can be traced to other DNA sequences in this sample. J is TRBJ2-2 and V is TRBV5-1; 8 bases agree with TRBD1. Germline values: CDR1 SGHRS, CDR2 YFSETQ. There are 14 residues in the CDR3. V was clipped by 5 bases and J by 1 base; unmatched bases: 1. CDR3 sequence: CASRDRVNTGELFF. In nucleotides, the CDR3 is TGCGCCAGCAGGGACAGGGTGAACACCGGGGAGCTGTTTTTT.

The chain links TRBV30 to TRBJ2-7, with a weak D call TRBD1 (6 bases). The V end lost 5 bases, the J end lost 2 bases, and 13 bases lay between the germline ends. CDR3 size: 13 residues. Germline values: CDR1 GTSNPN, CDR2 SVGIG (reference sequence). This CDR3 is CAWGLTGAYEQYF. CDR3 coding DNA: TGTGCCTGGGGCCTGACAGGCGCCTACGAGCAGTACTTC.

CDR3 residues: CSVGENQPQHF. CDR3 sequence (DNA): TGCAGTGTGGGGGAAAATCAGCCCCAGCATTTT. This chain connects TRBV29-1 to TRBJ1-5; possibly TRBD1 for D (5 bases). The CDR3 sequence is 11 residues long. The V gene's germline CDR1 is SQVTM and CDR2 ANQGSEA.

The chain couples TRBV28 to TRBJ2-3, with 14 bases that match TRBD2. The CDR3 consists of 16 residues. Germline CDR1 reads MDHEN; CDR2 reads SYDVKM. The trim removed 5 bases at V and 7 bases at J, leaving 8 bases unmatched. This chain's CDR3 is CASSLGTSGSFNTQYF. The DNA of the CDR3 is TGTGCCAGCAGTCTCGGGACTAGCGGGAGTTTTAATACGCAGTATTTT.

This clone was observed a single time. This may stem from a read error, because a much larger clone lies one nucleotide away. The rearrangement joins TRBV30 to TRBJ2-3; D possibly corresponds to TRBD2 (6 bases). CDR1 and CDR2 (germline): GTSNPN, SVGIG (reference sequence). V was trimmed by 5 bases and J by 2 bases, leaving 23 bases between them. The CDR3 contains 17 residues. The CDR3 is CAWGDSRSLDYTDTQYF. The CDR3 coding sequence is TGTGCCTGGGGGGACTCCCGTTCACTAGATTACACAGATACGCAGTATTTT.

The rearrangement uses TRBV2 and TRBJ1-3, with no clear D. V was trimmed by 8 bases and J by 7 bases, leaving 15 bases between them. This CDR3 spans 13 amino acids. Germline CDR1 SNHLY, CDR2 FYNNEI. CDR3: CASSVAVGNTIYF. CDR3 in DNA: TGTGCCAGCTCGGTCGCAGTTGGGAACACCATATATTTT.

Concerning this clone: It differs at one base from a far larger clone, so likely a read error. The chain joins TRBV14 to TRBJ2-5; D is unresolved. This CDR3 spans 10 amino acids. The germline gives CDR1 SGHDN, CDR2 FVKESK. The CDR3 bases are TGTGTCAGCAGCCAAGAGACCCAGTACTTC. The encoded protein is CVSSQETQYF.

This chain connects TRBV2 to TRBJ2-7; D possibly corresponds to TRBD2 (5 bases). Germline CDR1 and CDR2: SNHLY and FYNNEI. Trimming took off 4 bases at V and 0 bases at J, with 7 bases between the two ends. There are 13 residues in the CDR3. CDR3: CASSVRDSYEQYF. CDR3 nucleotides: TGTGCCAGCAGTGTTCGGGACTCCTACGAGCAGTACTTC.

V and J are TRBV29-1 and TRBJ1-1; the D gene is possibly TRBD1 (5 bases). V gave up 4 bases and J gave up 0 bases, with 9 bases separating them. The CDR3 totals 13 residues. CDR1 and CDR2 (germline): SQVTM, ANQGSEA. The CDR3 region is CSVVEQVNTEAFF. CDR3 DNA: TGCAGCGTTGTCGAACAGGTGAACACTGAAGCTTTCTTT.

Of note for this clone: Compared with germline, one end of the junction differs, possibly owing to a read error. This sequence joins TRBV7-8 and TRBJ2-2, with 8 bases that match TRBD2. The germline V gene has CDR1 SGHVS and CDR2 FQNEAQ. The CDR3 contains 16 residues. Here the CDR3 DNA reads TGTGCCAGCAGCCTAATAGCGGGATCCAACACCGGGGAGCCGTTTTTT. Its protein is CASSLIAGSNTGEPFF.

This clone occurred once. V usage is TRBV4-2 and J usage is TRBJ2-3, with TRBD2 matching over 8 bases. Germline V gene lookup returns CDR1 LGHNA and CDR2 YNFKEQ. CDR3 length equals 15 residues. The junction had 6 bases not matched to a gene; V was cut back by 1 base and J by 6 bases. CDR3 sequence: CASSQGAAGADTQYF. For the CDR3, the DNA is TGTGCCAGCAGCCAAGGAGCAGCGGGGGCCGATACGCAGTATTTT.